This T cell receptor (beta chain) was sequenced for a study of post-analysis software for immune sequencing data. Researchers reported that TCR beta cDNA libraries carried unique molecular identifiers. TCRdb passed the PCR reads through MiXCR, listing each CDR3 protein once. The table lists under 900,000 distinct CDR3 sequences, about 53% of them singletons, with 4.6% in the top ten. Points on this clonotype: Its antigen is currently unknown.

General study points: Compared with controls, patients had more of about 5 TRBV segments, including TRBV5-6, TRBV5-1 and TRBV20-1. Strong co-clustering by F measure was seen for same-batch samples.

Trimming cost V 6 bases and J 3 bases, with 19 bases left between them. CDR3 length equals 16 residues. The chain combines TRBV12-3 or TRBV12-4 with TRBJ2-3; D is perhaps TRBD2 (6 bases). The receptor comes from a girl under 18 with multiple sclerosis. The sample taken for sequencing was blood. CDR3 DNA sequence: TGTGCCAGCAGCCTGGGACCGGGGGTGGGTACAGATACGCAGTATTTT. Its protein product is CASSLGPGVGTDTQYF.